This T cell receptor beta chain was sequenced for a study of response to subunit inactivated influenza vaccine. Looked up from germline, CDR1 is MNHNS and CDR2 is SASEGT. The CDR3 is made up of 15 amino acids. V lost 5 bases to trimming and J lost 4 bases; unmatched junction nucleotides: 10. This clonotype was detected a few times. TCRdb ran MiXCR on the RT-PCR reads and lists one entry per CDR3 protein. The repertoire holds about 570,000 distinct CDR3 sequences, with approximately 10% as singletons. This sample was shared with a second study, whose subject was T cells expressing NK-cell markers. That work adds: Libraries used 5'RACE template switching adding universal primer site and UMIs. Among several donors, these clonotypes also ranked first in the CD3+CD56-NKG2C+ fraction.

The sequence was obtained from a man aged 45-60 years who received an inactivated influenza vaccine. The chain joins TRBV6-1 to TRBJ2-7; the match to TRBD2 covers 8 bases. The sample consisted of PBMCs from blood, taken on the day of vaccination. The CDR3 DNA reads TGTGCCAGCAGTCCCCGTGGTAGCGGGATATACGAGCAGTACTTC. Translated, it gives CASSPRGSGIYEQYF.